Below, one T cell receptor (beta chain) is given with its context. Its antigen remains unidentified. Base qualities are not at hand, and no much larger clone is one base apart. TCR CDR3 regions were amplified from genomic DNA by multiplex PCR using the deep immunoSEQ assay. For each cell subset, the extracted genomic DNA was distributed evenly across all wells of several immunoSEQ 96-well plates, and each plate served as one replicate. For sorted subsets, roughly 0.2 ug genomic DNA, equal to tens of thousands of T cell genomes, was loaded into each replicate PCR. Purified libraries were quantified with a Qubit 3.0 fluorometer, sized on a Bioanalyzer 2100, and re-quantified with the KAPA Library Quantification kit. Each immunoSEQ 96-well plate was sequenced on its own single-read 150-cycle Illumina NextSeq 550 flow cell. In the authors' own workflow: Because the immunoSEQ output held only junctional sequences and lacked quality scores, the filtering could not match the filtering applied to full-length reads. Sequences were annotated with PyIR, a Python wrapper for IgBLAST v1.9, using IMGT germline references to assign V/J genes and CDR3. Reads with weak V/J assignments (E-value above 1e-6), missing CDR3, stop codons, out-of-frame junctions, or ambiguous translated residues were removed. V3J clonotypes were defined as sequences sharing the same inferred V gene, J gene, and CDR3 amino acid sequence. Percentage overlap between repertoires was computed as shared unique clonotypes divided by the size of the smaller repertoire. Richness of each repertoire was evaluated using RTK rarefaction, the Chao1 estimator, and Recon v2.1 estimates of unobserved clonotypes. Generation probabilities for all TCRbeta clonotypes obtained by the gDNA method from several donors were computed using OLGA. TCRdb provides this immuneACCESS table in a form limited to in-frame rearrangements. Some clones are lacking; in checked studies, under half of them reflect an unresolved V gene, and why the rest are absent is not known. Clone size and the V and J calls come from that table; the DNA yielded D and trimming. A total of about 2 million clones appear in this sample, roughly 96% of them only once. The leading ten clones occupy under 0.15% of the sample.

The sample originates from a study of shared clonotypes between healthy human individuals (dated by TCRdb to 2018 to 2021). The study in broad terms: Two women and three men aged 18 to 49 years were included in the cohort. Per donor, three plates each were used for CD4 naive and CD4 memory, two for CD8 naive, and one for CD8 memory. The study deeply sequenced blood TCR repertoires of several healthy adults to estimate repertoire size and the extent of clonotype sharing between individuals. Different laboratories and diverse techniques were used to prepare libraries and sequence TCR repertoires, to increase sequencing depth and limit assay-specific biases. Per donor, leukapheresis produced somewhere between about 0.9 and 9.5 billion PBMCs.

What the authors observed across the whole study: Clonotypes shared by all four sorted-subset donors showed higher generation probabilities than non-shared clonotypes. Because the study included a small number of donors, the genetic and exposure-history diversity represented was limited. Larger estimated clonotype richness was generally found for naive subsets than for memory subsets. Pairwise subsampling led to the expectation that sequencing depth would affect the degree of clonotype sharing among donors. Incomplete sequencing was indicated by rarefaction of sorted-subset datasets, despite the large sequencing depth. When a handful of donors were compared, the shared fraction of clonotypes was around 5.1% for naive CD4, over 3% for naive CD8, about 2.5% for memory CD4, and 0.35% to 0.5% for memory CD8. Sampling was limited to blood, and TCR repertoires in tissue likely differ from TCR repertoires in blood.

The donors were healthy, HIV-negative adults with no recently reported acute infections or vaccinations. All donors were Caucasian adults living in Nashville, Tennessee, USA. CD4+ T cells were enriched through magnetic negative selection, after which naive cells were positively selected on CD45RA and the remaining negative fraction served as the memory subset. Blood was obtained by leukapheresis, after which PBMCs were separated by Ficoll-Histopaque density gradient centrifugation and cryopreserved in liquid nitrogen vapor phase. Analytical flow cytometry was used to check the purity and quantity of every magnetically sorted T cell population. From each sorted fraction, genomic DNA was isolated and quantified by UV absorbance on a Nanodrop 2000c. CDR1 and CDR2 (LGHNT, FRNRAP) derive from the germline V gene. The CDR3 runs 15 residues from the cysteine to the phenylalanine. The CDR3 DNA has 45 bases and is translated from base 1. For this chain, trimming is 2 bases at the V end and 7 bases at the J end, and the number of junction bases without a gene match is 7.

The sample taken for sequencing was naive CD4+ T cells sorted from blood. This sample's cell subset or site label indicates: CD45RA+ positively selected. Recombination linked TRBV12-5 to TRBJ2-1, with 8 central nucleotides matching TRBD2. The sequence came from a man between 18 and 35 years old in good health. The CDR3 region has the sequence CASGLRLAGVNEQFF. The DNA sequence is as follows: TGTGCTAGTGGTTTGAGGCTAGCGGGTGTGAATGAGCAGTTCTTC.